The 5 T cell receptor beta chains below were found in one sample sequenced in a study of beta chain features in type 1 diabetes. Study results and caveats: People with Type 1 diabetes carried modestly yet significantly shorter TCRB CDR3s in all four CD4+ subsets.

Their antigens are not known. Reverse transcription of all isolated RNA meant that expressed TCRB transcripts were sequenced. Sequencing was performed with immunoSEQ multiplex PCR; in TCRdb, only in-frame clones are kept and a portion is missing. The table lists fewer than 300,000 clones, roughly 20% of them singletons, with 0.025% to 0.035% in the top ten. The sequenced sample was naive CD4+ T cells from blood. The receptors were gathered from a woman in her thirties or forties with type 1 diabetes.

V and J are TRBV29-1 and TRBJ1-5, with TRBD1 matching 10 bases. The V gene end was trimmed by 8 bases and the J gene end by 5 bases; junction bases not matched to a gene: 6. Germline V gives CDR1 SQVTM, CDR2 ANQGSEA. The CDR3 has 13 residues. The CDR3 sequence: CSTGTGVDQPQHF. The CDR3, as DNA: TGCAGCACCGGGACAGGGGTCGATCAGCCCCAGCATTTT.

This clone occurred a few times. This rearrangement joins TRBV5-4 to TRBJ1-2; 7 bases are shared with TRBD1. V gave up 4 bases and J gave up 4 bases; unmatched junction bases: 4. The CDR3 spans 13 residues. Germline V gene lookup returns CDR1 SGHNT and CDR2 YYREEE (reference sequence). Written as DNA, the CDR3 is TGTGCCAGCAGCGGGGGACAGATCTATGGCTACACCTTC. Residues: CASSGGQIYGYTF. The full variable domain, its missing parts supplied by reference TRBV5-4 and TRBJ1-2, is ETGVTQSPTHLIKTRGQQVTLRCSSQSGHNTVSWYQQALGQGPQFIFQYYREEENGRGNFPPRFSGLQFPNYSSELNVNALELDDSALYLCASSGGQIYGYTFGSGTRLTVV.

The chain joins TRBV4-1 to TRBJ2-7; 8 bases fit TRBD2. Trimming took 1 base from V and 0 from J; bases not matched to a gene: 2. This CDR3 contains 15 residues. In germline, CDR1 is MGHRA, CDR2 YSYEKL. The CDR3 nucleotides are TGCGCCAGCAGCCAAGGGACTAGCTACTCCTACGAGCAGTACTTC. This encodes CASSQGTSYSYEQYF.

The V call is TRBV30, the J call TRBJ1-5; unclear D gene. This CDR3 has 13 residues. The germline CDR1 and CDR2 sequences are GTSNPN and SVGIG (reference sequence). Between the trimmed V and J ends, which lost 3 bases and 7 bases, there was a span of 13 bases. The chain's CDR3 is CAWSPGGEQPQHF. Written as DNA, the CDR3 is TGTGCCTGGAGCCCGGGCGGGGAACAGCCCCAGCATTTT.

The count of this clone is one. The rearrangement joins TRBV30 to TRBJ1-2; D remains unclear. The V end was cut by 4 bases, the J end by 0 bases, with 6 bases between. CDR1 GTSNPN and CDR2 SVGIG come from the germline V gene (reference sequence). The length of the CDR3 is 12 residues. This chain's CDR3 is CAWTSANYGYTF. For the CDR3, the DNA is TGTGCCTGGACCTCAGCTAACTATGGCTACACCTTC.